The rows below give T cell receptor beta chains drawn from one sample of a study of T cells in Graves' hyperthyroidism and ophthalmopathy. Via MiXCR, TCRdb re-called the multiplex PCR reads, giving one row per CDR3 protein. The sample records a few hundred thousand distinct CDR3 sequences, less than 20% being singletons. Material for sequencing was blood. The receptor set was obtained from a man between 18 and 29 years old with Graves' ophthalmopathy. Both conserved end residues are part of each CDR3. Not every row has a clone size; where given, it reads once, few, many or a size class.

>TRBV7-2|TRBJ1-2|many
CASSSYRGHDYGYTF
>TRBV6-2/TRBV6-3|TRBJ1-4|few
CAHRGMALEKLFF
>TRBV18|TRBJ1-6|.
CASSPREADSPFHF
>TRBV24-1|TRBJ2-1|few
CATSDLRRTGLFF
>TRBV9|TRBJ2-5|few
CASSVPSGGFQETQYF
>TRBV6-1|TRBJ2-3|once
CASSPLASHTQYF
>TRBV20-1|TRBJ2-5|many
CSARSQETQYF
>TRBV7-3|TRBJ2-1|few
CASSSGQGIYNEQFF
>TRBV20-1|TRBJ2-1|few
CSASGLAGGYNEQFF
>TRBV5-6|TRBJ1-1|.
CASSLGTVMNAEAFF
>TRBV6-5|TRBJ2-7|many
CASRTGRPPSYEQYF
>TRBV12-5|TRBJ2-5|.
CASGLGSGGHQETQYF
>TRBV6-1|TRBJ1-1|.
CASSAASNTEAFF
>TRBV29-1|TRBJ1-1|many
CSVDRVGWTEAFF
>TRBV12-3/TRBV12-4|TRBJ2-2|.
CASSRTGRGRELFF
>TRBV20-1|TRBJ2-5|few
CSPKGHQETQYF
>TRBV19|TRBJ2-1|few
CASSAPRDSIYNEQFF
>TRBV6-1|TRBJ1-6|few
CASSEGGFLLSSYNSPLHF
>TRBV3-1|TRBJ1-2|many
CASSQSTENYGYTF
>TRBV5-5|TRBJ2-7|many
CASSLASETAAYEQYF
>TRBV7-3|TRBJ2-1|many
CASSLNTGAHDEQFF
>TRBV5-6|TRBJ2-7|many
CASSTRTGLYEQYF
>TRBV20-1|TRBJ2-5|.
CSARDDFGDRQETQYF
>TRBV2|TRBJ2-7|many
CASRELGAYEQYF
>TRBV11-2|TRBJ2-7|many
CASSRDSFAEQYF
>TRBV20-1|TRBJ2-5|.
CSARVRVLGKTQYF
>TRBV20-1|TRBJ2-1|few
CSVTYFRGQGGEQFF
>TRBV19|TRBJ1-5|few
CASSGRDRAYSNQPQHF
>TRBV7-8|TRBJ2-5|.
CASRGGYGETQYF
>TRBV5-1|TRBJ2-2|few
CASSWNGPNTGELFF